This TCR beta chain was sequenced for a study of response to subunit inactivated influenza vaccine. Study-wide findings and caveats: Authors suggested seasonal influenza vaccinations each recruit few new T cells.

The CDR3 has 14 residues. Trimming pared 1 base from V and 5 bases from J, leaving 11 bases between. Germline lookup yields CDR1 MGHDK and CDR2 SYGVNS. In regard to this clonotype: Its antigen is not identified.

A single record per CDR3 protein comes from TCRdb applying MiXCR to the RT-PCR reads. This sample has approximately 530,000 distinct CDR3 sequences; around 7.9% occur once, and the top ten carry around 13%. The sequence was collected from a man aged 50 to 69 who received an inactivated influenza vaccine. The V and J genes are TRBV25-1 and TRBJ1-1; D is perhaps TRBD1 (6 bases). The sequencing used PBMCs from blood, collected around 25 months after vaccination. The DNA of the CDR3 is TGTGCCAGCAGTGAATCTGGGGGCTGGACTGAAGCTTTCTTT. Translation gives CASSESGGWTEAFF. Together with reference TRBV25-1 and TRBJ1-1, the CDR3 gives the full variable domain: EADIYQTPRYLVIGTGKKITLECSQTMGHDKMYWYQQDPGMELHLIHYSYGVNSTEKGDLSSESTVSRIRTEHFPLTLESARPSHTSQYLCASSESGGWTEAFFGQGTRLTVV.